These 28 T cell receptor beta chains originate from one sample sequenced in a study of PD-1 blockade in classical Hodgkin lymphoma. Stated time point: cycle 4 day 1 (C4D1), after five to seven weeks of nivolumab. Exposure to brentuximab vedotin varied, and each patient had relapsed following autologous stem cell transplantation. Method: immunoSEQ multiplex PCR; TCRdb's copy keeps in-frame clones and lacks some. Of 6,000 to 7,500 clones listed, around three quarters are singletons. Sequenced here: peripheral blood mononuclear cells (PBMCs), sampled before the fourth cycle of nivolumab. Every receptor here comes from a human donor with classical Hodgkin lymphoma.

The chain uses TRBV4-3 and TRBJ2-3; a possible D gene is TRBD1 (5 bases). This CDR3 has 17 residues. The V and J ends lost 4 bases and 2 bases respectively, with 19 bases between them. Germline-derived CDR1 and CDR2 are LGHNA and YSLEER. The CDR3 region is CASSPESLGDNTDTQYF. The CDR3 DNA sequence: TGCGCCAGCAGCCCTGAGTCCTTAGGGGATAACACAGATACGCAGTATTTT.

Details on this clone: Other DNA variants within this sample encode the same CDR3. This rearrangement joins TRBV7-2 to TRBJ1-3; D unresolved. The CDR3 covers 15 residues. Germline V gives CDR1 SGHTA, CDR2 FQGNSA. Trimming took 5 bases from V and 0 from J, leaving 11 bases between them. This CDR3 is CASSTDVYSGNTIYF. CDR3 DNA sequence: TGTGCCAGCAGCACGGACGTATACTCTGGAAACACCATATATTTT.

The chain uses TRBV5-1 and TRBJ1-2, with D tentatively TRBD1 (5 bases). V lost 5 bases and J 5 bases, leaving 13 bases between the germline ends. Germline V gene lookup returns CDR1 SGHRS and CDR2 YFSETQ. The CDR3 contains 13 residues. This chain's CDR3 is CASSGEGNYGYTF. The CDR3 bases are TGCGCCAGCAGTGGGGAGGGGAATTATGGCTACACCTTC.

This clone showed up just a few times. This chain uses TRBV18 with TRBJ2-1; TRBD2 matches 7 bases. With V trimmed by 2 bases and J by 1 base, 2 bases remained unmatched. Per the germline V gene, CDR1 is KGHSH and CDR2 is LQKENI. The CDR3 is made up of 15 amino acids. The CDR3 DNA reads TGTGCCAGCTCACCAGGGAGGGGTTCCTACAATGAGCAGTTCTTC. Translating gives CASSPGRGSYNEQFF.

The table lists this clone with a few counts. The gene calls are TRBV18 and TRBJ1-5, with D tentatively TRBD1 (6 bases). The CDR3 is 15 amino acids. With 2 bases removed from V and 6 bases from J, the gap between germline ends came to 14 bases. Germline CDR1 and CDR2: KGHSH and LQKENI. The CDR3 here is CASSPSDSLAQPQHF. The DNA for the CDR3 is TGTGCCAGCTCACCATCGGACAGTCTGGCTCAGCCCCAGCATTTT. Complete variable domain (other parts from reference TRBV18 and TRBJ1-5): NAGVMQNPRHLVRRRGQEARLRCSPMKGHSHVYWYRQLPEEGLKFMVYLQKENIIDESGMPKERFSAEFPKEGPSILRIQQVVRGDSAAYFCASSPSDSLAQPQHFGDGTRLSIL.

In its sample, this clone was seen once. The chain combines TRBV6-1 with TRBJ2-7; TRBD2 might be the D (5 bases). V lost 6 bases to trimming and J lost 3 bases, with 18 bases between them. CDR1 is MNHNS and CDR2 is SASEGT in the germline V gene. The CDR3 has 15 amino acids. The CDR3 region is CASRSLALAIYEQYF. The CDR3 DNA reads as TGTGCCAGCAGGTCCCTCGCCCTAGCAATCTACGAGCAGTACTTC.

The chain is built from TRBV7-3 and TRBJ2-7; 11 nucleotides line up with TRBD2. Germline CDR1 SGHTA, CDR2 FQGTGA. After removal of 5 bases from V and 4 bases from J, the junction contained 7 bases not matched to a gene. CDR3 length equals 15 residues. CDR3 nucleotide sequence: TGTGCCAGCAGCCTTACTAGCGGGGGTTTATACGAGCAGTACTTC. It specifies CASSLTSGGLYEQYF. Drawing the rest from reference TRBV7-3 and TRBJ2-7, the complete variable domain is GAGVSQTPSNKVTEKGKYVELRCDPISGHTALYWYRQSLGQGPEFLIYFQGTGAADDSGLPNDRFFAVRPEGSVSTLKIQRTERGDSAVYLCASSLTSGGLYEQYFGPGTRLTVT.

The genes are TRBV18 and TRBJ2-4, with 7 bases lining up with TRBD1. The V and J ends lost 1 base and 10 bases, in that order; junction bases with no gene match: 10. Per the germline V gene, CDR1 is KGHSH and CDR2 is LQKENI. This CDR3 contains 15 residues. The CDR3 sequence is CASSPLSGDSLIQYF. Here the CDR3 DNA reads TGTGCCAGCTCACCACTCTCCGGGGACAGTTTAATTCAGTACTTC.

CDR3: CASSRTGRLNTEAFF. The CDR3 coding sequence is TGTGCCAGCTCACGGACGGGACGGCTGAACACTGAAGCTTTCTTT. The chain is built from TRBV18 and TRBJ1-1; a possible D gene is TRBD1 (5 bases). The germline V and J ends were trimmed by 4 bases and 0 bases, with 12 bases remaining between them. This CDR3 has 15 residues. The germline CDR1 and CDR2 sequences are KGHSH and LQKENI.

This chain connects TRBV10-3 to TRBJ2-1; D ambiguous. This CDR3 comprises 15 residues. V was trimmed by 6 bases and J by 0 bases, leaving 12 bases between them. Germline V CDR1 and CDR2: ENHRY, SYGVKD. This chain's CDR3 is CAIRPHTSSYNEQFF. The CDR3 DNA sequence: TGTGCCATCAGACCACACACAAGCTCCTACAATGAGCAGTTCTTC.

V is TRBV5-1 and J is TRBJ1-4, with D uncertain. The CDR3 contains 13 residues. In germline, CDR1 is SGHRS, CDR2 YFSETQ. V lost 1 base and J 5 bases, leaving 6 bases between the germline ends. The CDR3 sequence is CASSLSQNEKLFF. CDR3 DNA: TGCGCCAGCAGCTTGTCCCAGAATGAAAAACTGTTTTTT. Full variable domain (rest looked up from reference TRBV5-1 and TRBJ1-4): KAGVTQTPRYLIKTRGQQVTLSCSPISGHRSVSWYQQTPGQGLQFLFEYFSETQRNKGNFPGRFSGRQFSNSRSEMNVSTLELGDSALYLCASSLSQNEKLFFGSGTQLSVL.

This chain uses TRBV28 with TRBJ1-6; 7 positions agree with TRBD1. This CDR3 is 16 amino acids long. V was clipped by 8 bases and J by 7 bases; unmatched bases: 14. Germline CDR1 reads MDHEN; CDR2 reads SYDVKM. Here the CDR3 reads CASSPRQGYVNSPLHF. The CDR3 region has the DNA TGTGCCAGCTCCCCACGACAGGGATACGTGAATTCACCCCTCCACTTT.

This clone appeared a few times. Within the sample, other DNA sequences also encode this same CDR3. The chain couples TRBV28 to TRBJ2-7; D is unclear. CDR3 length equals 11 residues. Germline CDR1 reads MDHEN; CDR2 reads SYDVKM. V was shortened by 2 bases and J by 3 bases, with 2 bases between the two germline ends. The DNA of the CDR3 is TGTGCCAGCAGTTTACGCTACGAGCAGTACTTC. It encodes CASSLRYEQYF.

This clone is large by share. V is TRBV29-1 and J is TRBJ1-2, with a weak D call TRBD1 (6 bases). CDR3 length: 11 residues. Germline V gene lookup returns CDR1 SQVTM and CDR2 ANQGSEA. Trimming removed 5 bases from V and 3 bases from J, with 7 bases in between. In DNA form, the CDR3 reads TGCAGCGTTTCAGGGGACTATGGCTACACCTTC. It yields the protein CSVSGDYGYTF.

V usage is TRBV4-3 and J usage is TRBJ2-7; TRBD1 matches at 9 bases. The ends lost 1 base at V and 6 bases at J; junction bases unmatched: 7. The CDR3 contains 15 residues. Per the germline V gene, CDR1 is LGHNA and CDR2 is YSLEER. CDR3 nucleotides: TGCGCCAGCAGCCAAGTATCGGGACAGGGATCCGAGCAGTACTTC. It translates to CASSQVSGQGSEQYF.

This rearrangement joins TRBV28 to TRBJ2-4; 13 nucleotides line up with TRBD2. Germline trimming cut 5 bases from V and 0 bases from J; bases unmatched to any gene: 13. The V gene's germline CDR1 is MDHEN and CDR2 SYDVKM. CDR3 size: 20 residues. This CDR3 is CASSPVTGTSGTPAKNIQYF. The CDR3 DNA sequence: TGTGCCAGCAGTCCGGTCACCGGGACTAGCGGGACCCCAGCCAAAAACATTCAGTACTTC.

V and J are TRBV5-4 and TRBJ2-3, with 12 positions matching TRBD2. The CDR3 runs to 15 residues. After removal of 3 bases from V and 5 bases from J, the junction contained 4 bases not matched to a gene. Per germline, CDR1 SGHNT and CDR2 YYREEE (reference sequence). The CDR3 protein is CASSWGLAGEDTQYF. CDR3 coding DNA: TGTGCCAGCAGCTGGGGACTAGCGGGTGAAGATACGCAGTATTTT.

The CDR3: CASSPGLAGGDEQFF. For the CDR3, the DNA is TGCGCCAGCAGCCCTGGTCTAGCGGGAGGGGATGAGCAGTTCTTC. V gene TRBV4-1 combines with J gene TRBJ2-1; the match to TRBD2 covers 12 bases. Germline CDR1 and CDR2: MGHRA and YSYEKL. The CDR3 consists of 15 residues. The junction had 6 bases not matched to a gene; V was cut back by 4 bases and J by 8 bases.

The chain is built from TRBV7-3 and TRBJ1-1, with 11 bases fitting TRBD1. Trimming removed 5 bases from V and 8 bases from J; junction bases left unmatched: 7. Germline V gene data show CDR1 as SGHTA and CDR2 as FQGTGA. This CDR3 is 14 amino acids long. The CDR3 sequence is CASSTGQGAREAFF. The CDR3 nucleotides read TGTGCCAGCAGCACCGGACAGGGGGCTAGGGAAGCTTTCTTT.

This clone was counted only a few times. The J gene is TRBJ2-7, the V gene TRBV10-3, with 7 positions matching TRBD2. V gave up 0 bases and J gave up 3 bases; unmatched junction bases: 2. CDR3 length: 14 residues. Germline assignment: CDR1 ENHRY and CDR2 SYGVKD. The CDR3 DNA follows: TGTGCCATCAGTGAGTCGACTAGCTTCTACGAGCAGTACTTC. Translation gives CAISESTSFYEQYF.

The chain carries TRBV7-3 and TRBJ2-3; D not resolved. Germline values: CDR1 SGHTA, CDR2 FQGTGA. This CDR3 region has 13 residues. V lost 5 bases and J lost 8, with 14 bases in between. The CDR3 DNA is TGTGCCAGCAGCCCCGGGCCGGTGGGTACGCAGTATTTT. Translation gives CASSPGPVGTQYF.

The CDR3 sequence: CASSPRTSGLNSYNEQFF. The CDR3 nucleotides are TGTGCCAGCTCACCGCGGACTAGCGGCCTTAACTCCTACAATGAGCAGTTCTTC. This rearrangement joins TRBV18 to TRBJ2-1, with 10 bases matching TRBD2. The V gene's germline CDR1 is KGHSH and CDR2 LQKENI. J was trimmed by 0 bases and V by 3 bases; bases with no gene match: 8. This CDR3 comprises 18 residues.

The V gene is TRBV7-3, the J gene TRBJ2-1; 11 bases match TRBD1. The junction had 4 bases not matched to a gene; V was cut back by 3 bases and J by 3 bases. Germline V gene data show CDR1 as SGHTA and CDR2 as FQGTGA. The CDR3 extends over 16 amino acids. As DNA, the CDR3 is TGTGCCAGCAGCTTCTCCGGGACAGGGGGCTACAATGAGCAGTTCTTC. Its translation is CASSFSGTGGYNEQFF.

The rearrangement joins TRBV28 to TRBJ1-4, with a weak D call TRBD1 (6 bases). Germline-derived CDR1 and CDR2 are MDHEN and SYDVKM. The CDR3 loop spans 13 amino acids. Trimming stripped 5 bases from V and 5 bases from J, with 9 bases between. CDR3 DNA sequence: TGTGCCAGCAGTCTACAGGGAAATGAAAAACTGTTTTTT. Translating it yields CASSLQGNEKLFF.

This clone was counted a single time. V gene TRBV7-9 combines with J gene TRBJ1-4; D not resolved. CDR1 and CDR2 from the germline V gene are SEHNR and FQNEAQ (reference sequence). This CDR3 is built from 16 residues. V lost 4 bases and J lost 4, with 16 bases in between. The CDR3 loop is CASSSVNRGYNEKLFF. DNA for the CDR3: TGTGCCAGCAGCTCCGTTAATCGGGGTTATAATGAAAAACTGTTTTTT. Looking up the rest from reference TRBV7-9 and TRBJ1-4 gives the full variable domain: DTGVSQNPRHKITKRGQNVTFRCDPISEHNRLYWYRQTLGQGPEFLTYFQNEAQLEKSRLLSDRFSAERPKGSFSTLEIQRTEQGDSAMYLCASSSVNRGYNEKLFFGSGTQLSVL.

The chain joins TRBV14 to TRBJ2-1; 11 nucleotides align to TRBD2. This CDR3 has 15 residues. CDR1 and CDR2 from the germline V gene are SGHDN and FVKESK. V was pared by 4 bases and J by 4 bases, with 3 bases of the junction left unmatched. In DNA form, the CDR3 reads TGTGCCAGCAGCCTAGCGGGAGGGGCTTACAATGAGCAGTTCTTC. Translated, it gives CASSLAGGAYNEQFF.

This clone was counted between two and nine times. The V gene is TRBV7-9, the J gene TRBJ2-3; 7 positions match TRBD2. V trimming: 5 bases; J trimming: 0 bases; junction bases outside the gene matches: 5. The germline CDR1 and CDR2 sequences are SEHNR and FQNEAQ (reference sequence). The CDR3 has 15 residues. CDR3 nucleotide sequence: TGTGCCAGCAGCGAGGGACTACCTAGCACAGATACGCAGTATTTT. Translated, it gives CASSEGLPSTDTQYF. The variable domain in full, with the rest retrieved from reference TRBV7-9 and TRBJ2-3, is DTGVSQNPRHKITKRGQNVTFRCDPISEHNRLYWYRQTLGQGPEFLTYFQNEAQLEKSRLLSDRFSAERPKGSFSTLEIQRTEQGDSAMYLCASSEGLPSTDTQYFGPGTRLTVL.

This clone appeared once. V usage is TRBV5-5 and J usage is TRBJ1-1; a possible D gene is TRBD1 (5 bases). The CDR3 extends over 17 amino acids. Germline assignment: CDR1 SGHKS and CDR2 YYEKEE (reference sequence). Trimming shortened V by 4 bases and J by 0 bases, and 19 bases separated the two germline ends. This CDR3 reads CASSPKGAAGLNTEAFF. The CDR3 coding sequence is TGTGCCAGCAGCCCGAAAGGGGCCGCAGGGTTGAACACTGAAGCTTTCTTT. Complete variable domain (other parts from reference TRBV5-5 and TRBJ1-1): DAGVTQSPTHLIKTRGQQVTLRCSPISGHKSVSWYQQVLGQGPQFIFQYYEKEERGRGNFPDRFSARQFPNYSSELNVNALLLGDSALYLCASSPKGAAGLNTEAFFGQGTRLTVV.